This T cell receptor (beta chain) was observed in a study of blood T cell dynamics during melanoma immunotherapy. Here immunoSEQ multiplex PCR was the method, and the copy in TCRdb shows in-frame clones only, minus some. The sample records approximately 15,000 clones, more than 80% being singletons. Germline CDR1 reads SNHLY; CDR2 reads FYNNEI. The length of the CDR3 is 18 residues. Trimming shortened V by 6 bases and J by 6 bases, and 24 bases separated the two germline ends. Sample time point: week 3, after first cycle of checkpoint inhibitor. The sequence was obtained from a human donor with melanoma. The rearrangement links TRBV2 to TRBJ1-6; weak D call: TRBD1 (6 bases). The material sequenced was blood, taken from a patient treated with checkpoint blockade. The CDR3 bases are TGTGCCAGCAGGAGGGACCTCTTAAGGGGGTTATCTAATTCACCCCTCCACTTT. As protein: CASRRDLLRGLSNSPLHF.